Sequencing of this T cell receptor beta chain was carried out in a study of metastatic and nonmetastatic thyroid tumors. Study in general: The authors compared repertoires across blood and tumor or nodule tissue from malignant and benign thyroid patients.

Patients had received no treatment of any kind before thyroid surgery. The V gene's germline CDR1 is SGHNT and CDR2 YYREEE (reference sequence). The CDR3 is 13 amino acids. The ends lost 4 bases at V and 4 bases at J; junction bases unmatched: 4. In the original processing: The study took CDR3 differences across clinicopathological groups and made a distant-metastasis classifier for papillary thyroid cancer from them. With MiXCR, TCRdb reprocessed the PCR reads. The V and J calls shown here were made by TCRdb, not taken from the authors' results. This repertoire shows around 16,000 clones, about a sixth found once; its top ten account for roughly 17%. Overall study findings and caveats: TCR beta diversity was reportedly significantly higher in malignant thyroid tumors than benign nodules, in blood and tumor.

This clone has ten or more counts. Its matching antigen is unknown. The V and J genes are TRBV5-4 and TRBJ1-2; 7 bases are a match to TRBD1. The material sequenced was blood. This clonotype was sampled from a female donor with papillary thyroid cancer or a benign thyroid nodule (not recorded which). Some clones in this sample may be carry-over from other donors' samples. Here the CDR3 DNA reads TGTGCCAGCAGCACGGGACAGTTCTATGGCTACACCTTC. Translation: CASSTGQFYGYTF.